This record concerns one T cell receptor beta chain sequence. The sample originates from a study of control samples from healthy donors and cancer patients. Method: immunoSEQ multiplex PCR; TCRdb's copy keeps in-frame clones and lacks some. This sample's table has about 190,000 clones. This CDR3 has 17 amino acids. CDR1 is SGHRS and CDR2 is YFSETQ in the germline V gene. Trimming at V came to 2 bases and at J to 0 bases, leaving 4 bases not matched to a gene. The TCR sequence derives from a woman aged 25 to 45 in good health. Sequenced: blood. The chain links TRBV5-1 to TRBJ1-6; 8 nucleotides align to TRBD1. CDR3 sequence: CASSLGTGGSYNSPLHF. CDR3 DNA sequence: TGCGCCAGCAGCTTAGGTACAGGGGGCTCCTATAATTCACCCCTCCACTTT.